This passage covers 22 T cell receptor beta chains from one sample sequenced in a study of T-cell reconstitution after alpha-beta-depleted transplantation in children. The library targeted TCRbeta and was prepared with unique molecular identifiers. In TCRdb, the PCR reads were re-called with MiXCR into one record per CDR3 protein. Of more than 500,000 distinct CDR3 sequences listed, roughly an eighth are singletons. The material sequenced was PBMCs, mostly from graft donor cells, taken 180 days after TCRalphabeta/CD19-depleted stem cell transplant. These receptors came from a female patient aged 2-15 years who had a stem cell transplant for aplastic anemia, so the T cells may come from the graft donor.

The chain recombines TRBV10-3 with TRBJ2-3; the match to TRBD2 covers 13 bases. CDR3 length: 16 residues. From germline, CDR1 is ENHRY and CDR2 SYGVKD. Germline trimming cut 5 bases from V and 5 bases from J; bases unmatched to any gene: 7. CDR3 sequence reads: CAISTSGGAQGDTQYF. Written as DNA, the CDR3 is TGTGCCATCAGTACTAGCGGGGGGGCCCAGGGAGATACGCAGTATTTT.

A few counts support this clonotype. The chain couples TRBV28 to TRBJ2-7, with 10 bases that match TRBD2. Germline CDR1 and CDR2: MDHEN and SYDVKM. The CDR3 runs to 15 residues. V lost 7 bases, J lost 5 bases, and 11 bases stayed unmatched. CDR3 nucleotide sequence: TGTGCCAGCAAACTGACTAGCGGGTTATCCGACGAGCAGTACTTC. Amino acid sequence: CASKLTSGLSDEQYF.

This clonotype was observed a few times. CDR3 bases: TGTGCCTGGAGTCTTGACCGCTACAATGAGCAGTTCTTC. Translated: CAWSLDRYNEQFF. The gene calls are TRBV30 and TRBJ2-1; unclear D gene. V lost 2 bases to trimming and J lost 3 bases, with 8 bases between them. CDR1 and CDR2 (germline): GTSNPN, SVGIG (reference sequence). The CDR3 consists of 13 residues.

This clonotype was recorded once. V and J are TRBV2 and TRBJ2-1, with 7 bases identical to TRBD2. After removal of 5 bases from V and 5 bases from J, the junction contained 9 bases not matched to a gene. The CDR3 consists of 15 residues. Germline loops: CDR1 SNHLY, CDR2 FYNNEI. DNA of the CDR3: TGTGCCAGCAGTTGGGTGCTAGCGGAGCACAATGAGCAGTTCTTC. It codes for CASSWVLAEHNEQFF.

The chain is built from TRBV7-2 and TRBJ1-1, with 10 bases lining up with TRBD1. The V segment lost 4 bases and the J segment 0 bases; nucleotides outside the gene matches: 5. CDR3 size: 16 residues. Germline CDR1 SGHTA, CDR2 FQGNSA. The CDR3 here is CASSSDRGPLNTEAFF. The CDR3 DNA sequence: TGTGCCAGCAGCTCCGACAGGGGGCCGTTGAACACTGAAGCTTTCTTT.

In its sample, this clonotype was seen many times. V gene TRBV5-6 combines with J gene TRBJ2-5; 9 bases agree with TRBD2. Germline V gene data show CDR1 as SGHDT and CDR2 as YYEEEE. The CDR3 extends over 15 amino acids. Trimming cost V 4 bases and J 4 bases; bases outside gene matches: 8. CDR3 loop: CASSLVAGARETQYF. The CDR3, as DNA: TGTGCCAGCAGCCTTGTAGCGGGAGCTCGAGAGACCCAGTACTTC.

The V and J genes are TRBV10-3 and TRBJ2-1; TRBD2 matches 13 bases. The CDR3 runs 18 residues. From germline, CDR1 is ENHRY and CDR2 SYGVKD. V lost 6 bases and J lost 6; bases outside the gene matches: 14. The chain's CDR3 is CAIRPGLAGIRTANEQFF. CDR3 sequence (DNA): TGTGCCATCAGGCCGGGACTAGCGGGAATTCGGACTGCCAATGAGCAGTTCTTC.

This chain connects TRBV5-1 to TRBJ1-2; D is perhaps TRBD1 (5 bases). V was shortened by 6 bases and J by 8 bases, with 26 bases between the two germline ends. Looked up from germline, CDR1 is SGHRS and CDR2 is YFSETQ. This CDR3 contains 16 residues. The CDR3 sequence is CASNLLTGGETRGYTF. CDR3 DNA: TGCGCCAGCAATCTTCTTACAGGCGGGGAAACGCGCGGCTACACCTTC.

This clonotype was seen more than once but under ten times. The V and J genes are TRBV5-1 and TRBJ2-7, with 7 bases identical to TRBD2. Germline V CDR1 and CDR2: SGHRS, YFSETQ. Trimming removed 0 bases from V and 6 bases from J; junction bases left unmatched: 12. The CDR3 is 16 amino acids. In nucleotides, the CDR3 is TGCGCCAGCAGCTTGGAGCTAGCGGCTAAAGGTTCCGAGCAGTACTTC. This sequence encodes CASSLELAAKGSEQYF.

This clonotype was counted a few times. The V and J genes are TRBV7-2 and TRBJ2-7; D is possibly TRBD1 (6 bases). Germline V lookup: CDR1 SGHTA, CDR2 FQGNSA. This CDR3 is 22 amino acids long. V was pared by 2 bases and J by 3 bases, with 35 bases between. The CDR3 nucleotides read TGTGCCAGCAGCTTATACCCACGGACAGTCGTCACCCGCGAGACTCCTCACTACGAGCAGTACTTC. Its translation is CASSLYPRTVVTRETPHYEQYF.

This clonotype has a handful of counts. Since a much larger clone is just one base distant, this may be a read error. The V gene is TRBV13, the J gene TRBJ1-1, with D hard to call. The V end lost 2 bases, the J end lost 1 base, and 5 bases lay between the germline ends. Germline CDR1 and CDR2: PRHDT and FYEKMQ (reference sequence). This CDR3 contains 13 residues. CDR3 coding DNA: TGTGCCAGCAGCTTACAGTGGAACACTGAAGCTTTCTTT. Encoded protein: CASSLQWNTEAFF.

The chain links TRBV20-1 to TRBJ2-2, with 7 nucleotides matching TRBD2. CDR1 is DFQATT, CDR2 SNEGSKA, per germline (reference sequence). V dropped 3 bases and J dropped 6; count of bases not matched to a gene: 13. The CDR3 has 16 amino acids. The CDR3 DNA reads TGCAGTGCTAGCTCTCTTAGCGGGTTTAGCGCCGGGGAGCTGTTTTTT. Its translation is CSASSLSGFSAGELFF.

There are many counts of this clonotype. The V call is TRBV4-3, the J call TRBJ2-5; D may be TRBD2 (6 bases). The V gene lost 0 bases and the J gene lost 5 bases, with 13 bases spanning the gap. Germline values: CDR1 LGHNA, CDR2 YSLEER. CDR3 length equals 15 residues. CDR3 DNA sequence: TGCGCCAGCAGCCAAGATGGGACTCCGCTGGAGACCCAGTACTTC. Its protein is CASSQDGTPLETQYF.

This clonotype was seen many times. The chain has TRBV5-1 and TRBJ2-1; TRBD2 matches at 13 bases. The germline V gene encodes CDR1 SGHRS and CDR2 YFSETQ. The V and J ends lost 4 bases and 4 bases, in that order; junction bases with no gene match: 5. This CDR3 is 16 amino acids long. This CDR3 is CASSALTSGRYNEQFF. CDR3 coding DNA: TGCGCCAGCAGCGCGCTGACTAGCGGGAGGTACAATGAGCAGTTCTTC.

This clonotype was recorded at least ten times. The rearrangement uses TRBV18 and TRBJ2-7; D is possibly TRBD1 or TRBD2 (6 bases each). Germline lookup yields CDR1 KGHSH and CDR2 LQKENI. The CDR3 contains 14 residues. Trimming took off 3 bases at V and 2 bases at J, with 11 bases between the two ends. CDR3: CASSPLRGAYEQYF. In DNA, the CDR3 is TGTGCCAGCTCACCTCTTAGGGGGGCCTACGAGCAGTACTTC.

The genes are TRBV9 and TRBJ2-2; 8 bases fit TRBD2. The CDR3 loop spans 17 amino acids. The J segment lost 4 bases and the V segment lost 0 bases, leaving 8 bases of the junction unmatched. The V gene's germline CDR1 is SGDLS and CDR2 YYNGEE. CDR3 DNA: TGTGCCAGCAGCGTAGTGGGTCTAGCGGGTTCCACCGGGGAGCTGTTTTTT. The encoded protein is CASSVVGLAGSTGELFF.

This clonotype was recorded a few times. This sequence joins TRBV27 and TRBJ1-5; the D gene is possibly TRBD1 (5 bases). Germline V gene data show CDR1 as MNHEY and CDR2 as SMNVEV (reference sequence). V was clipped by 6 bases and J by 11 bases, with 17 bases between them. The CDR3 length is 13 residues. The CDR3 coding sequence is TGTGCCAGCAGAACAACCGGGACCCAGGCCCAGCATTTT. Translating it yields CASRTTGTQAQHF.

The chain recombines TRBV6-1 with TRBJ2-5, with TRBD1 identical over 7 bases. Germline V gene lookup returns CDR1 MNHNS and CDR2 SASEGT. There are 14 residues in the CDR3. Trimming at V came to 6 bases and at J to 2 bases, leaving 6 bases not matched to a gene. In DNA, the CDR3 is TGTGCCAGCAGATCGACAGGGCCTCAAGAGACCCAGTACTTC. Translating gives CASRSTGPQETQYF.

This clonotype was found a few times. V is TRBV29-1 and J is TRBJ2-7; D perhaps matches TRBD1 (6 bases). CDR1 and CDR2 (germline): SQVTM, ANQGSEA. Trimming shortened V by 6 bases and J by 5 bases, and 14 bases separated the two germline ends. The length of the CDR3 is 12 residues. DNA of the CDR3: TGCAGCGTGGAAACCACAGGGAACGAGCAGTACTTC. Its translation: CSVETTGNEQYF.

The chain recombines TRBV18 with TRBJ2-3; 8 nucleotides line up with TRBD1. V lost 5 bases to trimming and J lost 5 bases; unmatched junction nucleotides: 6. CDR1 is KGHSH, CDR2 LQKENI, per germline. This CDR3 has 14 residues. The CDR3 is CASSIRTGLDTQYF. The DNA for the CDR3 is TGTGCCAGCTCAATAAGGACAGGGCTAGATACGCAGTATTTT.

For this clonotype: A much larger clonotype is one base distant, so this may be a read error. The rearrangement joins TRBV20-1 to TRBJ2-1; 9 bases map to TRBD1. V was pared by 3 bases and J by 13 bases, with 19 bases of the junction left unmatched. CDR3 length: 16 residues. Germline CDR1 and CDR2: DFQATT and SNEGSKA (reference sequence). CDR3 loop: CSARGQGSRDRRDQFF. In DNA form, the CDR3 reads TGCAGTGCTAGGGGACAGGGTTCGCGGGATAGGCGTGACCAGTTCTTC.

The chain links TRBV25-1 to TRBJ2-2; a weak D match, TRBD1 (5 bases). Germline V CDR1 and CDR2: MGHDK, SYGVNS. This CDR3 region has 12 residues. Trimming shortened V by 4 bases and J by 7 bases, and 7 bases separated the two germline ends. CDR3 DNA sequence: TGTGCCAGCAGTGCTACAGGCGGGGAGCTGTTTTTT. It encodes CASSATGGELFF.